This T cell receptor (beta chain) was sequenced in a study of OX40 agonist ivuxolimab in advanced cancers. Profiled with immunoSEQ multiplex PCR; TCRdb holds only in-frame clones, not every one. The sample records tens of thousands of clones, 85% to 90% being singletons. The CDR3 runs 14 residues. Trimming shortened V by 5 bases and J by 4 bases, and 14 bases separated the two germline ends. Germline CDR1 SEHNR, CDR2 FQNEAQ (reference sequence). The rearrangement uses TRBV7-9 and TRBJ1-1; possibly TRBD1 for D (6 bases). The sample in question was CD4+ or CD8+ T cells sorted from blood, obtained in a trial of the OX40 agonist ivuxolimab. The clonotype originates from an adult with an advanced solid tumor such as melanoma, head and neck, liver or kidney cancer. The CDR3 nucleotides read TGTGCCAGCAGCGACCGACAGGACGCCACTGAAGCTTTCTTT. As protein: CASSDRQDATEAFF.